A selection of T cell receptor beta chains follows, all from one sample in a study of identical twins. Via MiXCR, TCRdb re-called the 5' RACE reads, giving one row per CDR3 protein. The sample includes around 530,000 distinct CDR3 sequences, nearly 15% of them seen just once. This sample also belongs to another study, concerning yellow fever vaccine responses in identical twins.

The specimen was CD4+ T cells sorted from blood. These receptors all come from a woman under 30 in good health. Both conserved end residues are part of each CDR3. A D gene is named only where the DNA matches it firmly. Clone size is not always given. Where it is, it says once, few, many or a class for expanded clones.

TRBJ2-7,.,few,TRBV20-1,TGCAGTGCTGGTATCACCTACGAGCAGTACTTC,CSAGITYEQYF
TRBJ1-1,.,many,TRBV6-5,TGTGCCAGCAGTTACAAGGGGGGAAGTACTGAAGCTTTCTTT,CASSYKGGSTEAFF
TRBJ2-1,.,.,TRBV28,TGTGCCAGCACGAGGAGTAGCTCCTACAATGAGCAGTTCTTC,CASTRSSSYNEQFF
TRBJ2-2,.,.,TRBV5-1,TGCGCCAGCAGCTGGGACGGACAGTTCGGCGGGGAGCTGTTTTTT,CASSWDGQFGGELFF
TRBJ2-3,.,few,TRBV2,TGTGCCACCGGCGGCCAGACTCATCGCGATACGCAGTATTTT,CATGGQTHRDTQYF
TRBJ2-3,TRBD1,.,TRBV5-1,TGCGCCAGCAGCTTCGGCAGGGGGCTAGGGGATACGCAGTATTTT,CASSFGRGLGDTQYF
TRBJ1-5,.,many,TRBV9,TGTGCCAGCAGCGCCGGACAGTACAATCAGCCCCAGCATTTT,CASSAGQYNQPQHF
TRBJ2-2,TRBD1,few,TRBV6-1,TGTGCCAGCAACCCCGACAGGGATGGGACCGGGGAGCTGTTTTTT,CASNPDRDGTGELFF
TRBJ2-1,.,.,TRBV14,TGTGCCAGCAGCCAAGATTACGGGACACTTGAGAATGAGCAGTTCTTC,CASSQDYGTLENEQFF
TRBJ2-4,.,.,TRBV5-1,TGCGCCAGCTGGATAGAGGGGGCCAAAAACATTCAGTACTTC,CASWIEGAKNIQYF
TRBJ2-1,TRBD2,.,TRBV4-2,TGTGCCAGCAGCGTCCAAGGTTCTAGCGGGAGATACAATGAGCAGTTCTTC,CASSVQGSSGRYNEQFF
TRBJ2-3,.,many,TRBV10-3,TGTGCCACCCTATCCCCCGGGGGCACAGATACGCAGTATTTT,CATLSPGGTDTQYF
TRBJ2-5,.,.,TRBV7-9,TGTGCCAGCAGCTCTTCCCCGCGGTGGCAAGAGACCCAGTACTTC,CASSSSPRWQETQYF
TRBJ2-7,TRBD1,once,TRBV12-3/TRBV12-4,TGTGCCAGCAGCCCGACAGGGGGCGTATACGAGCAGTACTTC,CASSPTGGVYEQYF
TRBJ2-1,TRBD2,.,TRBV12-3/TRBV12-4,TGTGCCAGCCACTCGGGGGGTTCACCGAATGAGCAGTTCTTC,CASHSGGSPNEQFF
TRBJ2-2,TRBD2,few,TRBV7-2,TGTGCCAGCAGCCCACAAGGACTAGCGGGGAACACCGGGGAGCTGTTTTTT,CASSPQGLAGNTGELFF
TRBJ1-1,.,many,TRBV6-4,TGTGCCAGCAGTGACAGGGCGAACACTGAAGCTTTCTTT,CASSDRANTEAFF
TRBJ2-2,.,few,TRBV7-6,TGTGCCAGCAGCTTAGTCGGGGGTGGCAGGTCGAACACCGGGGAGCTGTTTTTT,CASSLVGGGRSNTGELFF
TRBJ2-1,.,.,TRBV4-1,TGCGCCAGCAGCCAAGTGGCTAGAGACCCCCTCTACAATGAGCAGTTCTTC,CASSQVARDPLYNEQFF
TRBJ1-1,.,many,TRBV12-3/TRBV12-4,TGTGCCAGCACCCCGTTGGCCGAAACTGAAGCTTTCTTT,CASTPLAETEAFF
TRBJ2-6,TRBD1,.,TRBV4-1,TGCGCCAGCGGAGGGACAGCAGGGGGCTTTTCTCCTGGGGCCAACGTCCTGACTTTC,CASGGTAGGFSPGANVLTF
TRBJ1-3,.,few,TRBV29-1,TGCAGCGTTCAGGGCCGTCTCTCTGGAAACACCATATATTTT,CSVQGRLSGNTIYF
TRBJ2-7,TRBD1,few,TRBV27,TGTGCCAGCAGTTTTAAAGGGGGCGCGAACTACGAGCAGTACTTC,CASSFKGGANYEQYF
TRBJ1-4,.,.,TRBV10-2,TGCGCCACCCTCCCCGACGGCACCAAACTGTTTTTT,CATLPDGTKLFF
TRBJ2-3,TRBD2,few,TRBV5-1,TGCGCCAGCAGCACCGGGACTAGCGGGGGGGCTATGGATACGCAGTATTTT,CASSTGTSGGAMDTQYF
TRBJ1-4,.,.,TRBV19,TGTGCCAGTAGTGCGCAGGGTGTAGGAGAAAAACTGTTTTTT,CASSAQGVGEKLFF
TRBJ2-1,TRBD2,.,TRBV10-2,TGCGCCAGCAGGGGGTCGGTAGCGGGGGCGCTCAATGAGCAGTTCTTC,CASRGSVAGALNEQFF
TRBJ2-7,TRBD2,.,TRBV5-1,TGCGCCAGCAGCGGCACTAGCGTCTCCTACGAGCAGTACTTC,CASSGTSVSYEQYF
TRBJ1-4,TRBD1,few,TRBV12-3/TRBV12-4,TGTGCCAGCACTTTACGCCGACAGGGCTATGCAACTAATGAAAAACTGTTTTTT,CASTLRRQGYATNEKLFF
TRBJ2-5,TRBD1,.,TRBV5-1,TGCGCCAGCAGCCTCGATCCCGGGACAGGGGGGGAGACCCAGTACTTC,CASSLDPGTGGETQYF
TRBJ2-1,.,once,TRBV14,TGTGCCAGCAGCCAAGCAAGGCTGGATCTTCATGAGCAGTTCTTC,CASSQARLDLHEQFF
TRBJ2-2,TRBD1,few,TRBV20-1,TGCAGTGCATCAATCAGGGGGCGCACCGGGGAGCTGTTTTTT,CSASIRGRTGELFF
TRBJ2-5,.,.,TRBV20-1,TGCAGTGCTAGAGATTATCGGACAGAAGAGACCCAGTACTTC,CSARDYRTEETQYF
TRBJ2-5,.,few,TRBV12-3/TRBV12-4,TGTGCCAGCACCAGCGGGGAGACCCAGTACTTC,CASTSGETQYF
TRBJ2-7,.,.,TRBV4-1,TGCGCCAGCAGCCAAGATTTATCGGCAGGCATGGGTGAGCAGTACTTC,CASSQDLSAGMGEQYF
TRBJ2-2,TRBD1,few,TRBV11-1,TGTGCCAGCAGCCCCCGGACAGGGCTCACCGGGGAGCTGTTTTTT,CASSPRTGLTGELFF
TRBJ1-2,.,many,TRBV29-1,TGCAGCGTTGAAGGGTCCGGGATCCATGGCTACACCTTC,CSVEGSGIHGYTF
TRBJ2-2,.,few,TRBV24-1,TGTGCCACCAGCCCCCGTGGGGTCGGGGAGCTGTTTTTT,CATSPRGVGELFF
TRBJ1-2,TRBD1,.,TRBV4-2,TGTGCCAGCAGCCAATCCCCAGCAGGGGGCCTCTATGGCTACACCTTC,CASSQSPAGGLYGYTF
TRBJ2-2,TRBD2,.,TRBV6-1,TGTGCCAGCAGAGCACTAGCGGGAAGAACCGGGGAGCTGTTTTTT,CASRALAGRTGELFF
TRBJ2-1,.,few,TRBV19,TGTGCCAGTAGTATAGAGAGGGCGGGATCCTACAATGAGCAGTTCTTC,CASSIERAGSYNEQFF